These 10 T cell receptor beta chains were all obtained from the same sample, sequenced in a study of OX40 agonist ivuxolimab in advanced cancers. Here immunoSEQ multiplex PCR was the method, and the copy in TCRdb shows in-frame clones only, minus some. The sample lists about 150,000 clones, roughly 94% occurring once. This material consisted of CD4+ or CD8+ T cells sorted from blood, taken in a trial of the OX40 agonist ivuxolimab. These TCRs come from an adult with an advanced solid tumor such as melanoma, head and neck, liver or kidney cancer.

The V and J genes are TRBV29-1 and TRBJ2-7; possibly TRBD1 or TRBD2 for D (5 bases each). From germline, CDR1 is SQVTM and CDR2 ANQGSEA. The CDR3 contains 14 residues. V was clipped by 7 bases and J by 0 bases, with 16 bases between them. The CDR3 here is CSARTGPASYEQYF. CDR3 DNA: TGCAGCGCCCGAACGGGGCCAGCCTCCTACGAGCAGTACTTC.

V and J are TRBV5-6 and TRBJ2-1, with D perhaps TRBD1 or TRBD2 (5 bases each). CDR3 length equals 15 residues. Looked up from germline, CDR1 is SGHDT and CDR2 is YYEEEE. V was shortened by 2 bases and J by 2 bases, with 11 bases between the two germline ends. CDR3 bases: TGTGCCAGCAGCTTAGGGGACGCTGCCTACAATGAGCAGTTCTTC. It yields the protein CASSLGDAAYNEQFF.

The rearrangement joins TRBV7-2 to TRBJ1-1; the D is unclear. The CDR3 length is 13 residues. The germline CDR1 and CDR2 sequences are SGHTA and FQGNSA. V dropped 5 bases and J dropped 3 bases, with 10 bases sitting between them. DNA for the CDR3: TGTGCCAGCAGCCCAAGGGCGTACACTGAAGCTTTCTTT. Translating gives CASSPRAYTEAFF.

The chain uses TRBV28 and TRBJ2-5; D could derive from TRBD1 or TRBD2 (7 bases each). Germline values: CDR1 MDHEN, CDR2 SYDVKM. Trimming cost V 11 bases and J 2 bases, with 18 bases left between them. CDR3 length equals 14 residues. The CDR3 sequence is CAGGGRDRQETQYF. For the CDR3, the DNA is TGTGCCGGGGGGGGACGGGACAGACAAGAGACCCAGTACTTC.

In its sample, this clone was seen once. Compared with germline, one end of the junction differs, possibly owing to a read error. The chain carries TRBV7-7 and TRBJ2-5, with D maybe TRBD1 (6 bases). The CDR3 sequence is 14 residues long. CDR1 SSHAT and CDR2 FNYEAQ come from the germline V gene (reference sequence). DNA of the CDR3: TGTGCTAGCAGCTCCGACAGGCCGCAAGAGACCCAGTACTTC. Translated, it gives CASSSDRPQETQYF. Drawing the rest from reference TRBV7-7 and TRBJ2-5, the complete variable domain is GAGVSQSPRYKVTKRGQDVTLRCDPISSHATLYWYQQALGQGPEFLTYFNYEAQPDKSGLPSDRFSAERPEGSISTLTIQRTEQRDSAMYRCASSSDRPQETQYFGPGTRLLVL.

The count of this clone is one. CDR3: CASSQNPDTNYGYTF. Here the CDR3 DNA reads TGCGCCAGCAGCCAAAATCCTGATACTAACTATGGCTACACCTTC. The V call is TRBV4-3, the J call TRBJ1-2; D gene unclear. Trimming stripped 2 bases from V and 0 bases from J, with 10 bases between. Germline V gives CDR1 LGHNA, CDR2 YSLEER. CDR3 length: 15 residues.

The chain carries TRBV7-9 and TRBJ2-5; 8 bases are shared with TRBD2. J gave up 0 bases and V 1 base, and 4 bases lay outside the gene matches. The length of the CDR3 is 16 residues. Germline V lookup: CDR1 SEHNR, CDR2 FQNEAQ (reference sequence). The CDR3 bases are TGTGCCAGCAGCTTAGGGGCTAGCGGGTACCAAGAGACCCAGTACTTC. It encodes CASSLGASGYQETQYF.

The chain carries TRBV27 and TRBJ2-7, with 12 bases identical to TRBD1. The CDR3 spans 16 residues. V trimming: 3 bases; J trimming: 4 bases; junction bases outside the gene matches: 7. Germline V CDR1 and CDR2: MNHEY, SMNVEV (reference sequence). Here the CDR3 DNA reads TGTGCCAGCAGTTTCCCCCGGGACAGGGGGCCGTACGAGCAGTACTTC. This translates into CASSFPRDRGPYEQYF.

V is TRBV11-3 and J is TRBJ2-1, with 7 bases matching TRBD2. The junction had 6 bases not matched to a gene; V was cut back by 2 bases and J by 8 bases. Germline-derived CDR1 and CDR2 are SGHNT and YENEEA. This CDR3 spans 14 amino acids. The CDR3 spells CASSLRGEGDEQFF. CDR3 DNA sequence: TGTGCCAGCAGCTTACGAGGGGAGGGCGATGAGCAGTTCTTC.

This clone was found a few times. This chain joins TRBV5-6 and TRBJ1-2; D possibly corresponds to TRBD1 (5 bases). V was cut by 0 bases and J by 8 bases, with 5 bases left in between. Germline lookup yields CDR1 SGHDT and CDR2 YYEEEE. The CDR3 runs 11 residues. CDR3 bases: TGTGCCAGCAGCTTGGAGGGGGGCTACACCTTC. Translating it yields CASSLEGGYTF. Variable domain in full (rest from reference TRBV5-6 and TRBJ1-2): DAGVTQSPTHLIKTRGQQVTLRCSPKSGHDTVSWYQQALGQGPQFIFQYYEEEERQRGNFPDRFSGHQFPNYSSELNVNALLLGDSALYLCASSLEGGYTFGSGTRLTVV.